One and the same sample provided the 20 T cell receptor beta chains below, sequenced in a study of T cells expressing NK-cell markers. After re-calling the 5' RACE reads, TCRdb lists one entry per CDR3 protein, DNA absent. This repertoire comprises about 370,000 distinct CDR3 sequences; its ten largest clones make up approximately 12%. The sequencing sample was made of blood T cells: a sorted CD56 or NKG2C T cell subset, CD4+ or CD8+ T cells, or bulk PBMC T cells (not recorded which). All receptors come from a woman aged 50 to 65 in good health.

The chain joins TRBV11-3 to TRBJ2-5. Germline lookup yields CDR1 SGHNT and CDR2 YENEEA. The CDR3 covers 15 residues. The chain's CDR3 is CASSFITIKQETQYF.

The chain is built from TRBV29-1 and TRBJ1-3; TCRdb proposes TRBD1, but this gene call is untestable without DNA. The CDR3 spans 14 residues. The germline V gene encodes CDR1 SQVTM and CDR2 ANQGSEA. This CDR3 reads CSVAPGGLENTIYF. The variable domain in full, with the rest retrieved from reference TRBV29-1 and TRBJ1-3, is SAVISQKPSRDICQRGTSLTIQCQVDSQVTMMFWYRQQPGQSLTLIATANQGSEATYESGFVIDKFPISRPNLTFSTLTVSNMSPEDSSIYLCSVAPGGLENTIYFGEGSWLTVV.

The chain joins TRBV5-1 to TRBJ2-1; lacking DNA, the TRBD2 call made by TCRdb goes unchecked. This CDR3 comprises 15 residues. CDR1 and CDR2 (germline): SGHRS, YFSETQ. This CDR3 is CASSKAAGSGNEQFF. The whole variable domain, remainder taken from reference TRBV5-1 and TRBJ2-1, is KAGVTQTPRYLIKTRGQQVTLSCSPISGHRSVSWYQQTPGQGLQFLFEYFSETQRNKGNFPGRFSGRQFSNSRSEMNVSTLELGDSALYLCASSKAAGSGNEQFFGPGTRLTVL.

The CDR3 here is CASSVWTGGDEQFF. The chain is built from TRBV6-1 and TRBJ2-1; the D call of TRBD1 rests on TCRdb alone, since no DNA is present to check it. The germline V gene has CDR1 MNHNS and CDR2 SASEGT. This CDR3 is built from 14 residues.

The chain combines TRBV20-1 with TRBJ2-3; TCRdb reports TRBD2, a call that lacks DNA to check it against. There are 17 residues in the CDR3. Germline CDR1 DFQATT, CDR2 SNEGSKA (reference sequence). The CDR3 region is CSARDPVRDSALDTQYF.

This CDR3 is CASSYYTGGTGELFF. V and J are TRBV5-1 and TRBJ2-2; as DNA is missing, the TRBD1 call by TCRdb cannot be tested. The CDR3 runs 15 residues. Germline assignment: CDR1 SGHRS and CDR2 YFSETQ.

This rearrangement joins TRBV5-4 to TRBJ2-2; TCRdb's D call of TRBD2 is untestable without DNA. This CDR3 region has 15 residues. The germline CDR1 and CDR2 sequences are SGHNT and YYREEE (reference sequence). The CDR3 sequence is CASSPTSSNTGELFF.

The chain joins TRBV12-3 or TRBV12-4 to TRBJ2-5; TCRdb reports TRBD1, a call that lacks DNA to check it against. CDR3 size: 17 residues. The CDR3 loop is CASSLRTVWIGGKTQYF.

The chain recombines TRBV7-3 with TRBJ1-2; the D call of TRBD1 rests on TCRdb alone, since no DNA is present to check it. The CDR3 consists of 11 residues. Germline V lookup: CDR1 SGHTA, CDR2 FQGTGA. CDR3: CATGTYYGYTF.

V usage is TRBV6-1 and J usage is TRBJ2-4; the TCRdb call, TRBD1, lacks DNA for checking. The V gene's germline CDR1 is MNHNS and CDR2 SASEGT. This CDR3 region has 14 residues. The CDR3 here is CASRPRETKNIQYF.

This chain connects TRBV29-1 to TRBJ1-4; TCRdb picks TRBD1, but there is no DNA to check that call. The CDR3 is 13 amino acids. CDR1 SQVTM and CDR2 ANQGSEA come from the germline V gene. This chain's CDR3 is CSAGGRGGEKLFF. Filled out from reference TRBV29-1 and TRBJ1-4, the complete variable domain reads SAVISQKPSRDICQRGTSLTIQCQVDSQVTMMFWYRQQPGQSLTLIATANQGSEATYESGFVIDKFPISRPNLTFSTLTVSNMSPEDSSIYLCSAGGRGGEKLFFGSGTQLSVL.

J is TRBJ2-4 and V is TRBV2. CDR3 size: 16 residues. Germline CDR1 SNHLY, CDR2 FYNNEI. CDR3 region: CASSDKVLIAKNIQYF.

The V gene is TRBV11-1, the J gene TRBJ2-1; TCRdb's assignment of TRBD2 cannot be checked, as there is no DNA. CDR3 length: 13 amino acids. Per germline, CDR1 SGHAT and CDR2 FQDESV (reference sequence). This chain's CDR3 is CASSLLWEGEQFF.

V is TRBV20-1 and J is TRBJ2-7; TCRdb calls TRBD2, which cannot be checked without DNA. The germline V gene encodes CDR1 DFQATT and CDR2 SNEGSKA (reference sequence). CDR3 size: 12 residues. This CDR3 reads CSVWPSSYEQYF.

The gene calls are TRBV10-2 and TRBJ2-2; TCRdb selects TRBD2, and the lack of DNA leaves this call unchecked. The CDR3 is 17 amino acids. The germline gives CDR1 WSHSY, CDR2 SAAADI. CDR3 in amino acids: CASSELGLRSNTGELFF.

This chain connects TRBV12-3 or TRBV12-4 to TRBJ2-5; TCRdb's D call, TRBD2, is unchecked because there is no DNA. The CDR3 consists of 12 residues. This CDR3 is CASSLKGGSQYF.

V and J are TRBV20-1 and TRBJ2-7. CDR1 is DFQATT and CDR2 is SNEGSKA in the germline V gene (reference sequence). This CDR3 has 13 residues. CDR3 amino acids: CSARETSYGEQYF.

The chain links TRBV6-6 to TRBJ1-1. Germline V lookup: CDR1 MNHNY, CDR2 SVGAGI (reference sequence). This CDR3 spans 13 amino acids. The CDR3 region is CASSTHVNTEAFF.

V is TRBV19 and J is TRBJ2-7; no DNA is available, so the TRBD1 call from TCRdb remains unchecked. Germline CDR1 LNHDA, CDR2 SQIVND (reference sequence). The CDR3 spans 14 residues. The CDR3 region is CASSKKTGGPQRYF.

J is TRBJ2-1 and V is TRBV7-2; TCRdb names TRBD1, which stays unverified in the absence of DNA. The CDR3 runs 16 residues. Germline CDR1 SGHTA, CDR2 FQGNSA. The CDR3 sequence: CASSLVVVRESNEQFF. The full variable domain, in which reference TRBV7-2 and TRBJ2-1 provide the parts outside the CDR3, is GAGVSQSPSNKVTEKGKDVELRCDPISGHTALYWYRQSLGQGLEFLIYFQGNSAPDKSGLPSDRFSAERTGGSVSTLTIQRTQQEDSAVYLCASSLVVVRESNEQFFGPGTRLTVL.